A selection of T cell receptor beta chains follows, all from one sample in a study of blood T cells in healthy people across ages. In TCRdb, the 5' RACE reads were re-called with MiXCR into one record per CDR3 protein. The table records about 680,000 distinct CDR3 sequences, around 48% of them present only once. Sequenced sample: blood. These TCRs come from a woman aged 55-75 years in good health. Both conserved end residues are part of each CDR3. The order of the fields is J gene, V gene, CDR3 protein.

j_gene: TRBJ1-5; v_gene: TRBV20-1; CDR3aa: CSARRRVVNQPQHF
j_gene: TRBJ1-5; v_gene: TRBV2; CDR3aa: CASRSPNQPQHF
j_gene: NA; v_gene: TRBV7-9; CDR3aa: CASSPMSELSSYEQYF
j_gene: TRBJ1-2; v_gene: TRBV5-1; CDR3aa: CASSLALTGSDGYTF
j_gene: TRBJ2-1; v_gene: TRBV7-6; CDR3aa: CASSFRTSGSSYNEQFF
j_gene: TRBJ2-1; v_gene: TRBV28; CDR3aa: CASSTSQTNGSFGEQFF
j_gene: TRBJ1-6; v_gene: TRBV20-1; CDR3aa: CSTRRQENSPLHF
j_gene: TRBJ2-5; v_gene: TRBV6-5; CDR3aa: CASSYSGAEETQYF
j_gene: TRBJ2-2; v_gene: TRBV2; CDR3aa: CANSRRSANTGELFF
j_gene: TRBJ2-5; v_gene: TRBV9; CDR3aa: CASSVAGGLETQYF
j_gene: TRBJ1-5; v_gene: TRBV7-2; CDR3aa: CASSLRQGEQPQHF
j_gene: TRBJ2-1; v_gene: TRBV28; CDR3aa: CASTELAGSYNEQFF
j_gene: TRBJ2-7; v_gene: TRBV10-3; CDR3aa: CAISVLLAGAKSYEQYF
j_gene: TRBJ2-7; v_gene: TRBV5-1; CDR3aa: CVSSSGLADSYNEQYF
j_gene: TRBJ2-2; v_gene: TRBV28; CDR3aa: CASSRFDRGWAGELFF
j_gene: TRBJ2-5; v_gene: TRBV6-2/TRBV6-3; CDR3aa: CASSNGGYQETQYF
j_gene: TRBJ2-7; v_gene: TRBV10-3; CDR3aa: CAISEQEERTGIMDEQYF
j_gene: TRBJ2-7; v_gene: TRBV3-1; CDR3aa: CASSQDPSGRAWFLYEQYF
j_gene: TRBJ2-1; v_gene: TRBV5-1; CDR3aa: CASSGTGKHEQFF
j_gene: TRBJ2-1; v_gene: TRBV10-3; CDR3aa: CAITVGLAGEPNEQFF
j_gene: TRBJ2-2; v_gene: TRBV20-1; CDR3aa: CSANPDGTGELFF
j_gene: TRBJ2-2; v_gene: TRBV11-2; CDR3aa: CASKLNQWELFF
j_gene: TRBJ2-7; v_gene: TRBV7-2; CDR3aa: CASSSTGTYHYEQYF
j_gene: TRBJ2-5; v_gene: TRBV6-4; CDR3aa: CASILQAETQYF
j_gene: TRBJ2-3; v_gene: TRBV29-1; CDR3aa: CSVDKPGAASTDTQYF
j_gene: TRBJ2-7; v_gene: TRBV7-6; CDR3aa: CASSPRGAQAYEQYF